The clone carrying this T cell receptor (beta chain) has a count of ten or more. Adaptor-ligated barcode primers were used to amplify TRBV12-4/TRBJ1-2 clonotypes. MiXCR, run by TCRdb on the multiplex PCR reads, gives a single entry per CDR3 protein. The repertoire has roughly 1,500 distinct CDR3 sequences, approximately 3.8% of them found once; the top ten carry 45% to 60%. This CDR3 has 11 amino acids. The V gene lost 5 bases and the J gene lost 8 bases, with 9 bases spanning the gap. The V call is TRBV12-3 or TRBV12-4, the J call TRBJ1-2, with a weak D call TRBD1 (5 bases). Sequencing used naive CD4+ T cells sorted from blood. Subset specified: naive CD4+ T cells, CD4+CD45RA+CD25-. The sequence came from a female donor with breast cancer. The CDR3 region is CASSRTSGYTF. In DNA form, the CDR3 reads TGTGCCAGCAGTCGGACAAGCGGCTACACCTTC.